This record looks at one TCR beta chain sequence and its context. Its antigen is undetermined. Other DNA sequences in this sample translate to the same CDR3. The data belong to a study of Ad26.COV2.S vaccination and SARS-CoV-2 variants. Study conclusions and caveats: Breadth of non-spike TCRs did not differ between vaccinees and placebo recipients.

The CDR3 is 14 amino acids. Germline CDR1 reads SGHRS; CDR2 reads YFSETQ. V lost 4 bases to trimming and J lost 0 bases, with 9 bases between them. Treatment: 15 to 20 received Ad26.COV2.S at low or high dose, single or two shots; about 5 received placebo; per-sample allocation not given. The samples date from day 63 after the first vaccine or placebo injection. The repertoire was sequenced with immunoSEQ multiplex PCR; TCRdb's copy has only in-frame clones and lacks some. The repertoire holds some 520,000 clones, 87% seen once, with about 13% in the top ten. The chain links TRBV5-1 to TRBJ2-3; tentative D call: TRBD1 (5 bases). The TCR sequence derives from a person between 18 and 65 years old who received the Ad26.COV2.S COVID-19 vaccine or a placebo. Here the sequenced sample was peripheral blood, taken in a trial of Ad26.COV2.S vaccine versus placebo. The CDR3 nucleotides are TGCGCCAGCAGCCTTGGGGCTAGCACAGATACGCAGTATTTT. Translating it yields CASSLGASTDTQYF.